What follows are 26 T cell receptor beta chains derived from one specimen sequenced in a study of cytomegalovirus exposure and HLA in healthy donors. In the PCR, 60 Vbeta and 13 Jbeta primers were used. Assay: immunoSEQ multiplex PCR; the TCRdb copy retains only in-frame clones and omits some. The sample lists about 190,000 clones, roughly 77% occurring once. Sequenced input: PBMCs. These receptors were obtained from a man younger than 45 in good health and CMV-seropositive.

J is TRBJ1-4 and V is TRBV5-1; D uncertain. The germline V gene encodes CDR1 SGHRS and CDR2 YFSETQ. Trimming stripped 6 bases from V and 4 bases from J, with 13 bases between. The CDR3 loop spans 14 amino acids. The CDR3 reads CASKATEVNEKLFF. The CDR3, as DNA: TGCGCCAGCAAGGCGACGGAGGTTAATGAAAAACTGTTTTTT. Drawing the rest from reference TRBV5-1 and TRBJ1-4, the complete variable domain is KAGVTQTPRYLIKTRGQQVTLSCSPISGHRSVSWYQQTPGQGLQFLFEYFSETQRNKGNFPGRFSGRQFSNSRSEMNVSTLELGDSALYLCASKATEVNEKLFFGSGTQLSVL.

This chain links TRBV7-3 with TRBJ2-1; 12 bases map to TRBD2. Germline lookup yields CDR1 SGHTA and CDR2 FQGTGA. The junction had 8 bases not matched to a gene; V was cut back by 2 bases and J by 0 bases. The CDR3 is made up of 19 amino acids. The CDR3, as DNA: TGTGCCAGCAGCTTATCACTAGCGGGGGGCCAGAGCTCCTACAATGAGCAGTTCTTC. Protein: CASSLSLAGGQSSYNEQFF.

The chain has TRBV4-3 and TRBJ2-7, with TRBD1 matching over 11 bases. CDR1 is LGHNA and CDR2 is YSLEER in the germline V gene. CDR3 length equals 14 residues. Trimming cost V 1 base and J 4 bases; bases outside gene matches: 0. The CDR3 DNA sequence: TGCGCCAGCAGCCAAGGGGACAGGGGGTACGAGCAGTACTTC. It codes for CASSQGDRGYEQYF.

This clone was seen just once. The rearrangement links TRBV23-1 to TRBJ1-5; 8 bases agree with TRBD1. TRBV23-1 is an ORF; its function is uncertain. The CDR3 totals 14 residues. The J segment lost 8 bases and the V segment lost 7 bases, leaving 10 bases of the junction unmatched. CDR3 bases: TGCGCCAGCAATACGGACAGGGAGGTGGAGCCCCAGCATTTT. Translation gives CASNTDREVEPQHF.

The rearrangement joins TRBV19 to TRBJ2-7, with 7 bases aligning to TRBD2. Germline CDR1 is LNHDA and CDR2 is SQIVND (reference sequence). V lost 10 bases and J lost 4; bases outside the gene matches: 16. The CDR3 length is 15 residues. CDR3 region: CATTPRASGLYEQYF. As DNA, the CDR3 is TGTGCCACTACCCCTCGGGCTAGCGGACTTTACGAGCAGTACTTC.

The CDR3 sequence is CASSLSGSGDGYTF. The DNA for the CDR3 is TGTGCCAGCAGCTTATCCGGCAGCGGAGATGGCTACACCTTC. J is TRBJ1-2 and V is TRBV5-4; D unclear. The CDR3 has 14 amino acids. The V end lost 2 bases, the J end lost 6 bases, and 14 bases lay between the germline ends. Germline-derived CDR1 and CDR2 are SGHNT and YYREEE (reference sequence).

The V call is TRBV7-6, the J call TRBJ1-1, with D uncertain. The ends were cut back, 5 bases at V and 0 bases at J, with 7 bases in the middle. There are 13 residues in the CDR3. Germline V CDR1 and CDR2: SGHVS, FNYEAQ. The CDR3 protein is CASSPLMNTEAFF. The CDR3 bases are TGTGCCAGCAGCCCACTTATGAACACTGAAGCTTTCTTT.

The V call is TRBV6-5, the J call TRBJ1-2, with 10 nucleotides matching TRBD1. The CDR3 spans 14 residues. V was pared by 3 bases and J by 5 bases, with 3 bases of the junction left unmatched. Germline loops: CDR1 MNHEY, CDR2 SVGAGI. The CDR3 protein is CASSYRDRGYGYTF. CDR3 DNA sequence: TGTGCCAGCAGTTATCGGGACAGGGGATATGGCTACACCTTC.

This chain links TRBV6-5 with TRBJ2-5, with 13 bases aligning to TRBD2. CDR1 and CDR2 from the germline V gene are MNHEY and SVGAGI. Unmatched junction bases numbered 11, after V lost 2 bases and J lost 11 bases. This CDR3 contains 16 residues. In DNA form, the CDR3 reads TGTGCCAGCAGTTACACTACTAGCGGGGGGGATCGGGAGCAGTACTTC. Its protein is CASSYTTSGGDREQYF.

This chain uses TRBV19 with TRBJ2-1; 7 nucleotides line up with TRBD2. This CDR3 is 15 amino acids long. V lost 5 bases and J lost 4; bases outside the gene matches: 8. CDR1 is LNHDA and CDR2 is SQIVND in the germline V gene (reference sequence). CDR3 loop: CASSVPGLTYNEQFF. CDR3 in DNA: TGTGCCAGTAGTGTCCCGGGACTAACTTACAATGAGCAGTTCTTC. Using reference TRBV19 and TRBJ2-1 for the parts outside the CDR3, the full variable domain is DGGITQSPKYLFRKEGQNVTLSCEQNLNHDAMYWYRQDPGQGLRLIYYSQIVNDFQKGDIAEGYSVSREKKESFPLTVTSAQKNPTAFYLCASSVPGLTYNEQFFGPGTRLTVL.

The CDR3 nucleotides are TGTGCCAGTAGCAAGGTCCTTCGGGACAGTCGTCCCAATGAGCAGTTCTTC. Protein sequence: CASSKVLRDSRPNEQFF. The gene calls are TRBV19 and TRBJ2-1, with 7 bases identical to TRBD1. There are 17 residues in the CDR3. Germline V CDR1 and CDR2: LNHDA, SQIVND (reference sequence). The V segment lost 6 bases and the J segment 6 bases; nucleotides outside the gene matches: 17. Full variable domain (remainder filled in from reference TRBV19 and TRBJ2-1): DGGITQSPKYLFRKEGQNVTLSCEQNLNHDAMYWYRQDPGQGLRLIYYSQIVNDFQKGDIAEGYSVSREKKESFPLTVTSAQKNPTAFYLCASSKVLRDSRPNEQFFGPGTRLTVL.

CDR3 DNA: TGTGCCTGGAGTGTACCGGGGTCGGGCACAGATACGCAGTATTTT. It yields the protein CAWSVPGSGTDTQYF. The V gene is TRBV30, the J gene TRBJ2-3; TRBD2 is a possible D gene (5 bases). CDR1 is GTSNPN, CDR2 SVGIG, per germline (reference sequence). Trimming pared 0 bases from V and 1 base from J, leaving 11 bases between. This CDR3 is 15 amino acids long.

This sequence joins TRBV4-3 and TRBJ2-2; TRBD2 matches at 11 bases. CDR3 length equals 16 residues. Trimming cost V 2 bases and J 7 bases; bases outside gene matches: 6. In germline, CDR1 is LGHNA, CDR2 YSLEER. The CDR3 sequence: CASSQLAGGRVGELFF. The CDR3 nucleotides read TGCGCCAGCAGCCAACTAGCGGGGGGTCGTGTCGGGGAGCTGTTTTTT.

The chain couples TRBV7-9 to TRBJ1-2; D is perhaps TRBD1 (6 bases). Germline lookup yields CDR1 SEHNR and CDR2 FQNEAQ (reference sequence). V was pared by 3 bases and J by 2 bases, with 13 bases between. The CDR3 has 15 residues. The CDR3 DNA reads TGTGCCAGCAGCTTCTCGTGGACAGACAACTATGGCTACACCTTC. This translates into CASSFSWTDNYGYTF.

This clone showed up just once. This chain connects TRBV9 to TRBJ2-3, with TRBD2 identical over 7 bases. With 4 bases clipped from V and 4 bases from J, the junction kept 15 bases outside the gene matches. The CDR3 runs to 17 residues. CDR1 SGDLS and CDR2 YYNGEE come from the germline V gene. Here the CDR3 reads CASSPPMAGADPDTQYF. Written as DNA, the CDR3 is TGTGCCAGCAGCCCCCCTATGGCGGGAGCGGACCCAGATACGCAGTATTTT.

The chain links TRBV7-9 to TRBJ1-3; D gene ambiguous. The CDR3 runs 19 residues. V was cut by 4 bases and J by 0 bases, with 22 bases left in between. Germline V CDR1 and CDR2: SEHNR, FQNEAQ (reference sequence). CDR3: CASSSFNGRTPSSGNTIYF. The CDR3 nucleotides are TGTGCCAGCAGCTCATTTAACGGTCGTACCCCTTCCTCTGGAAACACCATATATTTT.

The chain links TRBV11-2 to TRBJ1-6; TRBD1 agrees at 9 bases. The ends lost 1 base at V and 6 bases at J; junction bases unmatched: 4. The germline CDR1 and CDR2 sequences are SGHAT and FQNNGV. The CDR3 loop spans 16 amino acids. DNA of the CDR3: TGTGCCAGCAGCTTAGGTGGGGACAGGGTTAATTCACCCCTCCACTTT. It encodes CASSLGGDRVNSPLHF.

V and J are TRBV5-1 and TRBJ2-3, with 8 positions matching TRBD2. Germline trimming cut 1 base from V and 4 bases from J; bases unmatched to any gene: 5. Germline values: CDR1 SGHRS, CDR2 YFSETQ. The CDR3 extends over 15 amino acids. DNA for the CDR3: TGCGCCAGCAGCTTGCGGGGGGGCGGATCAGATACGCAGTATTTT. It yields the protein CASSLRGGGSDTQYF.

This chain links TRBV5-5 with TRBJ1-2; D uncertain. This CDR3 has 12 residues. The germline V gene encodes CDR1 SGHKS and CDR2 YYEKEE (reference sequence). V was pared by 0 bases and J by 8 bases, with 8 bases between. In nucleotides, the CDR3 is TGTGCCAGCAGCTTGGCCCCTCGGGGCTACACCTTC. This encodes CASSLAPRGYTF.

The chain recombines TRBV15 with TRBJ2-1; no definite D call. This CDR3 is 15 amino acids long. Germline CDR1 LNHNV, CDR2 YYDKDF (reference sequence). V dropped 0 bases and J dropped 8 bases, with 14 bases sitting between them. CDR3 in amino acids: CATSRESLPSDEQFF. The CDR3, as DNA: TGTGCCACCAGCAGAGAGAGCCTCCCGTCGGATGAGCAGTTCTTC.

This chain links TRBV7-2 with TRBJ2-3; D is ambiguous. CDR3 length equals 14 residues. Germline CDR1 SGHTA, CDR2 FQGNSA. V lost 1 base to trimming and J lost 3 bases, with 8 bases between them. The CDR3 DNA reads TGTGCCAGCAGCTTAGAGCCTCGGACAGATACGCAGTATTTT. This codes for CASSLEPRTDTQYF.

V is TRBV11-1 and J is TRBJ2-1; TRBD2 matches 7 bases. V trimming: 2 bases; J trimming: 10 bases; junction bases outside the gene matches: 17. The CDR3 is 17 residues long. CDR1 is SGHAT, CDR2 FQDESV, per germline (reference sequence). The CDR3 loop is CASSLSEGLAGVREQFF. CDR3 nucleotide sequence: TGTGCCAGCAGCTTAAGTGAGGGACTTGCGGGAGTACGAGAGCAGTTCTTC.

This clone was seen just once. The V call is TRBV5-5, the J call TRBJ2-2; D is possibly TRBD1 (6 bases). V lost 2 bases to trimming and J lost 1 base, with 12 bases between them. CDR3 length: 16 residues. Germline V gives CDR1 SGHKS, CDR2 YYEKEE (reference sequence). CDR3 sequence (DNA): TGTGCCAGCAGCTTACAGGGCGGGCAGAACACCGGGGAGCTGTTTTTT. Translated, it gives CASSLQGGQNTGELFF.

The chain couples TRBV5-6 to TRBJ1-5, with 8 bases that match TRBD1. The CDR3 consists of 15 residues. Germline trimming cut 4 bases from V and 7 bases from J; bases unmatched to any gene: 10. Looked up from germline, CDR1 is SGHDT and CDR2 is YYEEEE. DNA for the CDR3: TGTGCCAGCAGCCTTTCCACAGGGGGGAGGCAGCCCCAGCATTTT. Translation: CASSLSTGGRQPQHF.

The genes are TRBV30 and TRBJ2-5; possible D gene TRBD1, 5 bases. The end of the DNA is better explained by TRBJ2-7, so the J call may be wrong. The CDR3 covers 15 residues. Germline V CDR1 and CDR2: GTSNPN, SVGIG (reference sequence). Here the CDR3 reads CAWSPMGPNSYEQYF. CDR3 coding DNA: TGTGCCTGGAGTCCTATGGGGCCCAACTCCTACGAGCAGTACTTC.

The chain joins TRBV9 to TRBJ2-1; 7 bases agree with TRBD2. Germline V lookup: CDR1 SGDLS, CDR2 YYNGEE. The CDR3 covers 14 residues. J was trimmed by 6 bases and V by 0 bases; bases with no gene match: 3. The CDR3 spells CASSVDSGGNEQFF. The CDR3 DNA follows: TGTGCCAGCAGCGTAGACTCGGGGGGCAATGAGCAGTTCTTC. Looking up the rest from reference TRBV9 and TRBJ2-1 gives the full variable domain: DSGVTQTPKHLITATGQRVTLRCSPRSGDLSVYWYQQSLDQGLQFLIQYYNGEERAKGNILERFSAQQFPDLHSELNLSSLELGDSALYFCASSVDSGGNEQFFGPGTRLTVL.